Below are 19 T cell receptor beta chains sequenced from a single sample in a study of vaccination effects on CD4 cells after COVID-19. Sequencing was performed with immunoSEQ multiplex PCR; in TCRdb, only in-frame clones are kept and a portion is missing. The profile shows about 41,000 clones, more than 65% of them singletons. Viral peptide pool expansion of antigen-specific CD4+ T cells preceded sequencing in the ViraFEST assay. Culture lasted under 13 days before CD4+ T cell isolation. According to the study, vaccine recipients showed no prior SARS-CoV-2 infection and negative nucleocapsid antibodies. Their antigen targets remain unknown. Material: CD4+ T cells from PBMCs cultured with HCoV-NL63 spike peptides, obtained before COVID-19 vaccination. Receptors were obtained from a human donor who received a COVID-19 vaccine.

The chain joins TRBV3-1 (or the pseudogene TRBV3-2) to TRBJ2-7; the match to TRBD2 covers 9 bases. CDR3 size: 17 residues. The J segment lost 2 bases and the V segment lost 0 bases, leaving 8 bases of the junction unmatched. Germline values: CDR1 LGHDT, CDR2 YNNKEL (reference sequence). The DNA for the CDR3 is TGTGCCAGCAGCCAAGATGGGAGAGCGGGGGGAACCTACGAGCAGTACGTC. Its translation is CASSQDGRAGGTYEQYV.

This chain uses TRBV11-2 with TRBJ1-1; D is perhaps TRBD1 (5 bases). The V gene's germline CDR1 is SGHAT and CDR2 FQNNGV. The V end lost 4 bases, the J end lost 4 bases, and 13 bases lay between the germline ends. The CDR3 covers 14 residues. The CDR3 loop is CASSSQGVFTEAFF. CDR3 DNA sequence: TGTGCCAGCAGCTCCCAGGGTGTTTTCACTGAAGCTTTCTTT.

This chain links TRBV24-1 with TRBJ2-4; 9 bases align to TRBD1. Germline CDR1 and CDR2: KGHDR and SFDVKD. The CDR3 has 14 amino acids. V gave up 2 bases and J gave up 6 bases; unmatched junction bases: 1. CDR3 in amino acids: CATSDSGQGNIQYF. The CDR3 DNA sequence: TGTGCCACCAGTGATTCGGGACAGGGAAACATTCAGTACTTC.

The V gene is TRBV2, the J gene TRBJ1-3; D unresolved. CDR3 size: 15 residues. Germline CDR1 and CDR2: SNHLY and FYNNEI. V was pared by 3 bases and J by 4 bases, with 13 bases between. The CDR3 reads CASSDKGLIGNTIYF. CDR3 nucleotide sequence: TGTGCCAGCAGTGACAAAGGGTTAATAGGAAACACCATATATTTT.

This clone was seen once. V usage is TRBV24-1 and J usage is TRBJ1-2; the match to TRBD1 covers 7 bases. The CDR3 has 15 residues. V lost 4 bases, J lost 4 bases, and 8 bases stayed unmatched. Germline V gene sequence: CDR1 KGHDR, CDR2 SFDVKD. The CDR3 spells CATSDPKQGLYGYTF. The CDR3 region has the DNA TGTGCCACCAGTGACCCGAAACAGGGGCTCTATGGCTACACCTTC.

The rearrangement uses TRBV7-8 and TRBJ2-6; 10 bases line up with TRBD1. The CDR3 contains 18 residues. Trimming cost V 2 bases and J 0 bases; bases outside gene matches: 4. Germline CDR1 is SGHVS and CDR2 is FQNEAQ. CDR3 bases: TGTGCCAGCAGCTTAAGGGACAGGGGAATCTCTGGGGCCAACGTCCTGACTTTC. Translating gives CASSLRDRGISGANVLTF.

The gene calls are TRBV6-6 and TRBJ1-1; D perhaps matches TRBD1 (5 bases). Germline CDR1 is MNHNY and CDR2 is SVGAGI (reference sequence). The CDR3 sequence is 11 residues long. Trimming removed 6 bases from V and 11 bases from J, with 13 bases in between. The DNA for the CDR3 is TGTGCCAGCAGGACCGTAGGGGATGCTTTCTTT. Translated: CASRTVGDAFF.

The rearrangement links TRBV4-3 to TRBJ2-1; possible D gene TRBD1, 5 bases. Germline values: CDR1 LGHNA, CDR2 YSLEER. This CDR3 has 14 amino acids. V was cut by 4 bases and J by 6 bases, with 13 bases left in between. CDR3 sequence: CASSPGQGTNEQFF. CDR3 sequence (DNA): TGCGCCAGCAGCCCGGGCCAGGGCACCAATGAGCAGTTCTTC.

This clone showed up just a few times. This chain links TRBV3-1 (or the pseudogene TRBV3-2) with TRBJ1-6; D gene unclear. This CDR3 has 13 residues. Germline assignment: CDR1 LGHDT and CDR2 YNNKEL (reference sequence). Between the trimmed V and J ends, which lost 6 bases and 7 bases, there was a span of 10 bases. The CDR3 loop is CASSPAGNSPLHF. CDR3 nucleotides: TGTGCCAGCAGTCCCGCTGGAAATTCACCCCTCCACTTT.

V usage is TRBV6-5 and J usage is TRBJ2-5, with D uncertain. Looked up from germline, CDR1 is MNHEY and CDR2 is SVGAGI. V lost 5 bases and J 5 bases, leaving 12 bases between the germline ends. The CDR3 consists of 13 residues. CDR3 region: CASSKTQGETQYF. The CDR3, as DNA: TGTGCCAGCAGTAAGACACAAGGGGAGACCCAGTACTTC.

This chain uses TRBV5-1 with TRBJ2-2, with 7 bases that match TRBD2. Germline assignment: CDR1 SGHRS and CDR2 YFSETQ. The CDR3 loop spans 14 amino acids. Trimming cost V 3 bases and J 6 bases; bases outside gene matches: 5. The CDR3 DNA reads as TGCGCCAGCAGCTCCGTTCGGGGGGCCGGGGAGCTGTTTTTT. Translated, it gives CASSSVRGAGELFF.

This clone was seen only once. V usage is TRBV10-3 and J usage is TRBJ2-1; tentatively, D is TRBD1 (6 bases). V shed 0 bases and J shed 14 bases, with 11 bases lying between them. CDR3 size: 12 residues. In germline, CDR1 is ENHRY, CDR2 SYGVKD. CDR3 sequence reads: CAISESTGYEFF. CDR3 DNA: TGTGCCATCAGTGAGTCGACAGGATATGAGTTCTTC.

The gene calls are TRBV19 and TRBJ2-5, with no clear D. This CDR3 is built from 13 residues. Trimming took off 3 bases at V and 2 bases at J, with 7 bases between the two ends. Germline assignment: CDR1 LNHDA and CDR2 SQIVND (reference sequence). The CDR3 nucleotides read TGTGCCAGTAGTATCGGATCACAAGAGACCCAGTACTTC. Protein: CASSIGSQETQYF.

This sequence joins TRBV10-1 and TRBJ2-3; TRBD2 aligns across 9 bases. Germline V gene data show CDR1 as WNHNN and CDR2 as SYGVQD (reference sequence). The CDR3 runs 18 residues. V shed 0 bases and J 8 bases; nucleotides not matched to a gene: 15. Here the CDR3 reads CASSESNSGTSSSRTQYF. CDR3 sequence (DNA): TGCGCCAGCAGTGAGTCGAACTCCGGGACTAGCTCCTCCCGTACGCAGTATTTT.

There are a few counts of this clone. V usage is TRBV7-3 and J usage is TRBJ1-6; D is possibly TRBD1 (6 bases). Germline-derived CDR1 and CDR2 are SGHTA and FQGTGA. The ends were cut back, 4 bases at V and 7 bases at J, with 8 bases in the middle. The CDR3 contains 13 residues. DNA for the CDR3: TGTGCCAGCAGCTCGGGGGCAAATTCACCCCTCCACTTT. Protein: CASSSGANSPLHF.

The V call is TRBV5-1, the J call TRBJ2-1; D may match TRBD1 or TRBD2 (5 bases each). Per the germline V gene, CDR1 is SGHRS and CDR2 is YFSETQ. Trimming shortened V by 6 bases and J by 2 bases, and 12 bases separated the two germline ends. The CDR3 runs 14 residues. CDR3 DNA: TGCGCCAGCACCCCCCGGGGCACCTACAATGAGCAGTTCTTC. Translation gives CASTPRGTYNEQFF. Based on the CDR3 plus reference TRBV5-1 and TRBJ2-1, the full variable domain is KAGVTQTPRYLIKTRGQQVTLSCSPISGHRSVSWYQQTPGQGLQFLFEYFSETQRNKGNFPGRFSGRQFSNSRSEMNVSTLELGDSALYLCASTPRGTYNEQFFGPGTRLTVL.

J is TRBJ2-7 and V is TRBV2; 7 bases agree with TRBD1. V was pared by 3 bases and J by 6 bases, with 2 bases of the junction left unmatched. This CDR3 spans 12 amino acids. CDR1 and CDR2 (germline): SNHLY, FYNNEI. CDR3 amino acids: CASSDDRAEQYV. The CDR3 nucleotides read TGTGCCAGCAGTGATGACAGGGCCGAGCAGTACGTC.

This chain connects TRBV19 to TRBJ2-4; 7 bases map to TRBD2. The V gene's germline CDR1 is LNHDA and CDR2 SQIVND (reference sequence). The CDR3 consists of 17 residues. Trimming cost V 3 bases and J 3 bases; bases outside gene matches: 11. The CDR3: CASSIPGSGVFKNIQYF. CDR3 nucleotides: TGTGCCAGTAGTATCCCCGGAAGCGGGGTCTTCAAAAACATTCAGTACTTC.

This clone occurred once. V is TRBV5-1 and J is TRBJ2-3; 10 bases map to TRBD2. Germline-derived CDR1 and CDR2 are SGHRS and YFSETQ. The J segment lost 2 bases and the V segment lost 5 bases, leaving 5 bases of the junction unmatched. The CDR3 runs to 15 residues. CDR3 residues: CASSSSGGPTDTQYF. The CDR3 DNA sequence: TGCGCCAGCAGTTCTAGCGGGGGCCCCACAGATACGCAGTATTTT.